This entry describes one T cell receptor beta chain. The antigen is not known. Germline trimming cut 7 bases from V and 1 base from J; bases unmatched to any gene: 12. Germline values: CDR1 SNHLY, CDR2 FYNNEI. This CDR3 is 16 amino acids long. The data derive from a study of cytomegalovirus exposure and HLA in healthy donors. Study conclusions and caveats: A later analysis showed HLA-associated TCR beta chains outstripping equally common others in clonal expansion. Most TCR sequences were uncommon, yet certain public TCRs appeared in many donors.

In the PCR, 60 Vbeta and 13 Jbeta primers were used. How the authors handled the data: Unique TCR beta chains numbered around 75 million in a later analysis, with roughly 11 million shared. Clones were sequenced by immunoSEQ multiplex PCR, and TCRdb holds only the in-frame ones, with some missing. V and J calls plus clone size are reproduced from that table; the DNA served to infer D and trimming. The table lists almost 200,000 clones, roughly 77% of them singletons. Sequencing was done on a sample of PBMCs. This chain uses TRBV2 with TRBJ2-5; 7 bases map to TRBD2. The source is a male donor in good health and CMV-seropositive. CDR3 DNA sequence: TGTGCCAGCACCGGTCTAGCGGAGATTCTCCAAGAGACCCAGTACTTC. It codes for CASTGLAEILQETQYF.